What follows are 23 T cell receptor beta chains derived from one specimen sequenced in a study of T-cell reconstitution after alpha-beta-depleted transplantation in children. This sample's TCRbeta library carried unique molecular identifier barcodes. From the PCR reads, TCRdb called clonotypes with MiXCR, one entry per CDR3 protein. This table holds fewer than 1 million distinct CDR3 sequences, roughly 15% found once. Sample: PBMCs, mostly from graft donor cells, taken 360 days after TCRalphabeta/CD19-depleted stem cell transplant. The source of these receptors is a male patient younger than 18 who had a stem cell transplant for acute lymphoblastic leukemia, so the T cells may come from the graft donor.

This clonotype appeared many times. DNA of the CDR3: TGCGCCAGCAGACCGATAGCGGGCTCCTACAATGAGCAGTTCTTC. Amino acids: CASRPIAGSYNEQFF. The rearrangement links TRBV4-1 to TRBJ2-1, with 7 bases that match TRBD2. This CDR3 is 15 amino acids long. Germline assignment: CDR1 MGHRA and CDR2 YSYEKL. V gave up 6 bases and J gave up 0 bases; unmatched junction bases: 5.

The sample holds a few counts of this clonotype. The chain links TRBV5-6 to TRBJ2-2, with D possibly TRBD2 on 6 matching bases. Trimming took off 6 bases at V and 6 bases at J, with 9 bases between the two ends. Germline CDR1 and CDR2: SGHDT and YYEEEE. This CDR3 has 12 residues. The CDR3 bases are TGTGCCAGCACTCGGGAGTCCGGGGAGCTGTTTTTT. Protein product: CASTRESGELFF.

The rearrangement uses TRBV20-1 and TRBJ2-7, with 7 bases lining up with TRBD1. This CDR3 region has 18 residues. J lost 1 base, V lost 0 bases, and 15 bases had no gene match. From germline, CDR1 is DFQATT and CDR2 SNEGSKA (reference sequence). DNA for the CDR3: TGCAGTGCTAGAGACCGACAGGGCCCCAAGTTGCTTTCCTACGAGCAGTACTTC. Translated: CSARDRQGPKLLSYEQYF.

This clonotype was observed a handful of times. This rearrangement joins TRBV7-9 to TRBJ2-1, with D perhaps matching TRBD1 (6 bases). The CDR3 contains 13 residues. The V and J ends lost 6 bases and 6 bases respectively, with 12 bases between them. CDR1 is SEHNR and CDR2 is FQNEAQ in the germline V gene (reference sequence). Written as DNA, the CDR3 is TGTGCCAGCAGTCTGACAGGCCTCAATGAGCAGTTCTTC. The encoded protein is CASSLTGLNEQFF. Using reference TRBV7-9 and TRBJ2-1 for the parts outside the CDR3, the full variable domain is DTGVSQNPRHKITKRGQNVTFRCDPISEHNRLYWYRQTLGQGPEFLTYFQNEAQLEKSRLLSDRFSAERPKGSFSTLEIQRTEQGDSAMYLCASSLTGLNEQFFGPGTRLTVL.

This clonotype was counted only a few times. V and J are TRBV7-9 and TRBJ2-3; D may be TRBD1 or TRBD2 (5 bases each). Germline V gene lookup returns CDR1 SEHNR and CDR2 FQNEAQ (reference sequence). CDR3 size: 16 residues. Trimming stripped 5 bases from V and 5 bases from J, with 20 bases between. DNA of the CDR3: TGTGCCAGCAGCCAACGGGACCAGACCTTCTTAGATACGCAGTATTTT. Translation gives CASSQRDQTFLDTQYF.

The CDR3 is CASSLEGGSRHEQFF. Here the CDR3 DNA reads TGTGCCAGCAGCTTAGAAGGCGGGAGTAGGCACGAGCAGTTCTTC. The J gene is TRBJ2-1, the V gene TRBV7-7, with 7 bases fitting TRBD2. This CDR3 has 15 residues. J was trimmed by 10 bases and V by 1 base; bases with no gene match: 10. CDR1 is SSHAT, CDR2 FNYEAQ, per germline (reference sequence).

A few counts support this clonotype. The chain combines TRBV10-3 with TRBJ2-5; the match to TRBD1 covers 7 bases. Unmatched junction bases numbered 7, after V lost 4 bases and J lost 5 bases. Germline values: CDR1 ENHRY, CDR2 SYGVKD. The CDR3 length is 14 residues. The DNA for the CDR3 is TGTGCCATCAGTGTCCGACAGGGCGAGGAGACCCAGTACTTC. Translating it yields CAISVRQGEETQYF.

This clonotype occurred many times. The gene calls are TRBV6-5 and TRBJ1-1, with D possibly being TRBD1 (5 bases). Germline loops: CDR1 MNHEY, CDR2 SVGAGI. There are 14 residues in the CDR3. Trimming left V 4 bases short and J 0 bases short, with 9 bases between. CDR3 loop: CASSWGGLNTEAFF. The DNA for the CDR3 is TGTGCCAGCAGTTGGGGGGGGTTGAACACTGAAGCTTTCTTT.

The chain combines TRBV6-1 with TRBJ2-5; the match to TRBD1 covers 7 bases. After removal of 7 bases from V and 0 bases from J, the junction contained 8 bases not matched to a gene. Germline CDR1 and CDR2: MNHNS and SASEGT. The CDR3 is 15 residues long. This CDR3 is CASTPRDSYQETQYF. DNA of the CDR3: TGTGCCAGCACCCCGAGGGACAGCTACCAAGAGACCCAGTACTTC.

A few counts support this clonotype. This CDR3 reads CASSYLQGYEQYF. The CDR3 DNA follows: TGCGCCAGCAGCTACCTACAGGGCTACGAGCAGTACTTC. The V and J genes are TRBV4-1 and TRBJ2-7, with D possibly being TRBD1 (6 bases). V dropped 5 bases and J dropped 3 bases, with 11 bases sitting between them. The CDR3 extends over 13 amino acids. CDR1 and CDR2 (germline): MGHRA, YSYEKL.

This clonotype was counted ten times or more. The chain joins TRBV6-5 to TRBJ2-7; D might be TRBD1 or TRBD2, each matching 5 bases. Trimming pared 5 bases from V and 6 bases from J, leaving 23 bases between. CDR3 length: 16 residues. Germline V gene sequence: CDR1 MNHEY, CDR2 SVGAGI. This CDR3 is CASSRSTGTRFGEQYF. In DNA form, the CDR3 reads TGTGCCAGCAGTCGCTCCACCGGGACCCGATTTGGCGAGCAGTACTTC.

The V call is TRBV29-1, the J call TRBJ2-2; 11 nucleotides agree with TRBD2. The CDR3 sequence is 17 residues long. V shed 1 base and J 1 base; nucleotides not matched to a gene: 5. CDR1 is SQVTM and CDR2 is ANQGSEA in the germline V gene. CDR3 sequence (DNA): TGCAGCGTTGAAGTGTGGCTAGCGGGAGGGAACACCGGGGAGCTGTTTTTT. This gives the protein CSVEVWLAGGNTGELFF.

This clonotype came up a few times. J is TRBJ2-1 and V is TRBV7-3; 10 nucleotides line up with TRBD2. The germline gives CDR1 SGHTA, CDR2 FQGTGA. There are 13 residues in the CDR3. V lost 2 bases to trimming and J lost 12 bases; unmatched junction nucleotides: 4. CDR3 residues: CASSLPPSGRQFF. The CDR3 DNA is TGTGCCAGCAGCTTACCCCCTAGCGGGAGGCAGTTCTTC.

This clonotype has a handful of counts. The DNA of the CDR3 is TGTGCCAGCAGCTTAGCCTCTTCACCCTTCGTAACAGGACAGAGAACCGAGCAGTTCTTC. The encoded protein is CASSLASSPFVTGQRTEQFF. This chain links TRBV7-8 with TRBJ2-1; possible D gene TRBD1, 6 bases. The V end lost 0 bases, the J end lost 10 bases, and 31 bases lay between the germline ends. The CDR3 runs 20 residues. Per germline, CDR1 SGHVS and CDR2 FQNEAQ. Together with reference TRBV7-8 and TRBJ2-1, the CDR3 gives the full variable domain: GAGVSQSPRYKVAKRGQDVALRCDPISGHVSLFWYQQALGQGPEFLTYFQNEAQLDKSGLPSDRFFAERPEGSVSTLKIQRTQQEDSAVYLCASSLASSPFVTGQRTEQFFGPGTRLTVL.

The genes are TRBV3-1 and TRBJ2-5; 9 bases are shared with TRBD1. Trimming cost V 1 base and J 2 bases; bases outside gene matches: 5. The CDR3 sequence is 16 residues long. Germline CDR1 and CDR2: LGHDT and YNNKEL (reference sequence). In DNA, the CDR3 is TGTGCCAGCAGCCAAGCCCCGGGGACAGGGCAAGAGACCCAGTACTTC. Its translation is CASSQAPGTGQETQYF.

This clonotype appeared a few times. This chain connects TRBV15 to TRBJ2-5; D unclear. The CDR3 runs to 13 residues. CDR1 LNHNV and CDR2 YYDKDF come from the germline V gene (reference sequence). Trimming stripped 6 bases from V and 0 bases from J, with 8 bases between. The chain's CDR3 is CATSSMNQETQYF. Here the CDR3 DNA reads TGTGCCACCAGTAGCATGAACCAAGAGACCCAGTACTTC.

J is TRBJ2-1 and V is TRBV6-5, with D possibly matching TRBD2 (6 bases). The CDR3 is made up of 15 amino acids. From germline, CDR1 is MNHEY and CDR2 SVGAGI. V was cut by 2 bases and J by 3 bases, with 11 bases left in between. CDR3 DNA: TGTGCCAGCAGTTACGCGGGATCCCGCTACAATGAGCAGTTCTTC. Its translation: CASSYAGSRYNEQFF.

This clonotype has a handful of counts. The J gene is TRBJ2-1, the V gene TRBV12-3 or TRBV12-4; TRBD2 aligns across 8 bases. With V trimmed by 3 bases and J by 4 bases, 8 bases remained unmatched. The CDR3 is 16 residues long. CDR3 protein: CASSFKREPLYNEQFF. CDR3 nucleotide sequence: TGTGCCAGCAGTTTTAAGCGGGAGCCCTTATACAATGAGCAGTTCTTC.

The chain couples TRBV7-9 to TRBJ2-1, with no clear D. This CDR3 spans 13 amino acids. CDR1 is SEHNR and CDR2 is FQNEAQ in the germline V gene (reference sequence). V was shortened by 1 base and J by 7 bases, with 8 bases between the two germline ends. The CDR3 DNA sequence: TGTGCCAGCAGCTTAGTGATCCCGAATGAGCAGTTCTTC. Encoded protein: CASSLVIPNEQFF.

This clonotype turned up a few times. The rearrangement uses TRBV6-1 and TRBJ2-1, with a weak D call TRBD2 (7 bases). The CDR3 covers 14 residues. Germline V gene lookup returns CDR1 MNHNS and CDR2 SASEGT. The V gene lost 5 bases and the J gene lost 5 bases, with 13 bases spanning the gap. CDR3 in amino acids: CASSTGGRNNEQFF. CDR3 nucleotides: TGTGCCAGCAGTACCGGGGGGCGCAACAATGAGCAGTTCTTC.

DNA for the CDR3: TGTGCCATCAGTGGGACAACGAACGTCCTGACTTTC. Residues: CAISGTTNVLTF. V gene TRBV10-3 combines with J gene TRBJ2-6; TRBD1 is a possible D gene (5 bases). CDR1 is ENHRY and CDR2 is SYGVKD in the germline V gene. With 4 bases removed from V and 10 bases from J, the gap between germline ends came to 8 bases. The CDR3 loop spans 12 amino acids.

The chain employs TRBV5-6 and TRBJ1-5; D is perhaps TRBD1 (5 bases). The CDR3 runs to 16 residues. Germline CDR1 reads SGHDT; CDR2 reads YYEEEE. V lost 3 bases, J lost 0 bases, and 13 bases lay in between. The DNA for the CDR3 is TGTGCCAGCAGCTCAGGGACGGCCTATAGCAATCAGCCCCAGCATTTT. Its protein product is CASSSGTAYSNQPQHF. Full variable domain (missing parts from reference TRBV5-6 and TRBJ1-5): DAGVTQSPTHLIKTRGQQVTLRCSPKSGHDTVSWYQQALGQGPQFIFQYYEEEERQRGNFPDRFSGHQFPNYSSELNVNALLLGDSALYLCASSSGTAYSNQPQHFGDGTRLSIL.

The V and J genes are TRBV2 and TRBJ2-3; 14 nucleotides agree with TRBD2. The V gene end was trimmed by 1 base and the J gene end by 6 bases; junction bases not matched to a gene: 0. This CDR3 spans 15 amino acids. In germline, CDR1 is SNHLY, CDR2 FYNNEI. The DNA for the CDR3 is TGTGCCAGCAGTGAAGGGACTAGCGGGGGGGATACGCAGTATTTT. Amino acid sequence: CASSEGTSGGDTQYF. Variable domain in full (rest from reference TRBV2 and TRBJ2-3): EPEVTQTPSHQVTQMGQEVILRCVPISNHLYFYWYRQILGQKVEFLVSFYNNEISEKSEIFDDQFSVERPDGSNFTLKIRSTKLEDSAMYFCASSEGTSGGDTQYFGPGTRLTVL.